Listed below are T cell receptor beta chains from one sample, sequenced in a study of low-dose radiotherapy and immunotherapy resistance in tumors. In TCRdb, the reads were re-called with MiXCR into one record per CDR3 protein. Here the sample spans tens of thousands of distinct CDR3 sequences, roughly a tenth being singletons. The input for sequencing was PBMCs, taken before treatment. The receptors originated from a male donor with prostate cancer. Each CDR3 is given with its conserved first and last residue. D genes are given only for firm matches. Size is omitted from some rows. Given values are once, few, many or a class for expanded clones.

TRBV29-1,TRBJ2-7,TRBD1,many,CSVEDSRTGGLYEQYF,TGCAGCGTTGAAGATTCTCGGACAGGGGGCCTGTACGAGCAGTACTTC
TRBV7-2,TRBJ2-5,-,many,CASRPGSETQYF,TGTGCCAGCAGACCGGGATCGGAGACCCAGTACTTC
TRBV4-2,TRBJ2-5,-,many,CASSQEHGPQETQYF,TGTGCCAGCAGCCAAGAACATGGCCCCCAGGAGACCCAGTACTTC
TRBV6-5,TRBJ2-1,TRBD1,many,CASSPRPGTGIYNEQFF,TGTGCCAGCAGCCCACGCCCCGGGACAGGGATATACAATGAGCAGTTCTTC
TRBV20-1,TRBJ2-3,-,many,CSLPPRRQNSGTDTQYF,TGCTCCCTACCGCCACGGAGACAAAACAGCGGGACAGATACGCAGTATTTT
TRBV6-5,TRBJ1-6,TRBD1,many,CASSYRQGNSPLHF,TGTGCCAGCAGTTACCGACAGGGGAACTCACCCCTCCACTTT
TRBV6-2/TRBV6-3,TRBJ1-2,TRBD1,many,CASSLTGGGYTF,TGTGCCAGCAGCCTGACAGGGGGTGGCTACACCTTC
TRBV20-1,TRBJ2-7,-,many,CSARALSAGSDEQYF,TGCAGTGCTAGAGCTTTATCGGCGGGATCCGACGAGCAGTACTTC
TRBV20-1,TRBJ2-3,TRBD2,few,CSARLLAGGPGERTDTQYF,TGCAGTGCTAGGCTGCTAGCGGGAGGGCCCGGTGAGCGGACAGATACGCAGTATTTT
TRBV29-1,TRBJ1-5,-,many,CSVEEGASGQPQHF,TGCAGCGTTGAAGAGGGCGCATCGGGGCAGCCCCAGCATTTT
TRBV29-1,TRBJ2-3,TRBD2,few,CSAQGGTSASLSTDTQYF,TGCAGCGCTCAAGGAGGGACTAGCGCGTCACTAAGCACAGATACGCAGTATTTT
TRBV5-6,TRBJ2-7,-,many,CASSLSGSTYEQYF,TGTGCCAGCAGCTTATCTGGGTCAACCTACGAGCAGTACTTC
TRBV4-1,TRBJ2-7,TRBD2,few,CASSQVTGGGEQYF,TGCGCCAGCAGCCAAGTGACGGGAGGGGGTGAGCAGTACTTC
TRBV11-2,TRBJ2-1,TRBD2,many,CASSLEPSGSWFF,TGTGCCAGCAGCTTAGAGCCAAGCGGGAGTTGGTTCTTC
TRBV28,TRBJ2-4,-,many,CASSPLGLAKNIQYF,TGTGCCAGCAGTCCCCTCGGCTTAGCCAAAAACATTCAGTACTTC
TRBV7-8,TRBJ2-3,-,many,CASSSSRAGTTDTQYF,TGTGCCAGCAGCTCCTCTCGGGCAGGTACTACAGATACGCAGTATTTT
TRBV12-3/TRBV12-4,TRBJ2-7,-,medium-sized,CASSLAPARAVF,TGTGCCAGCAGTTTAGCACCGGCTCGGGCAGTCTTC
TRBV19,TRBJ2-1,-,many,CASSMVVRHEQFF,TGTGCCAGTAGTATGGTAGTTCGTCATGAGCAGTTCTTC
TRBV5-6,TRBJ2-7,-,many,CASSPRVTYEQYF,TGTGCCAGCAGCCCGAGGGTGACCTACGAGCAGTACTTC
TRBV28,TRBJ2-7,-,many,CASSSAGLSYEQYF,TGTGCCAGCAGTTCCGCGGGCCTCTCCTACGAGCAGTACTTC
TRBV28,TRBJ2-3,TRBD2,-,CASSNIAGPSTDTQYF,TGTGCCAGCAGTAATATAGCGGGACCCAGCACAGATACGCAGTATTTT
TRBV4-3,TRBJ2-7,-,-,CASSQDPGMAYEQYF,TGCGCCAGCAGCCAAGATCCAGGGATGGCCTACGAGCAGTACTTC
TRBV25-1,TRBJ2-3,TRBD1,many,CASSVGRGNTDTQYF,TGTGCCAGCAGTGTTGGCAGGGGGAACACAGATACGCAGTATTTT
TRBV28,TRBJ2-7,TRBD2,many,CASKSTSGRDLSYEQYF,TGTGCCAGCAAGTCGACTAGCGGGAGGGACCTCTCCTACGAGCAGTACTTC
TRBV6-6,TRBJ1-4,-,many,CASSRVQGKNEKLFF,TGTGCCAGCAGTCGCGTACAGGGAAAAAATGAAAAACTGTTTTTT
TRBV20-1,TRBJ2-1,TRBD2,many,CSARGLAGVVYEQFF,TGCAGTGCTAGAGGACTAGCGGGAGTAGTCTATGAGCAGTTCTTC
TRBV30,TRBJ2-7,-,many,CATQGSGVYEQYF,TGTGCCACACAGGGGTCGGGGGTCTACGAGCAGTACTTC
TRBV29-1,TRBJ2-1,TRBD1,many,CSVTRQGSDEQFF,TGCAGCGTTACGAGACAGGGATCCGATGAGCAGTTCTTC
TRBV7-9,TRBJ2-1,TRBD2,-,CASSRGPGLEYYNEQFF,TGTGCCAGCAGCCGCGGGCCGGGACTAGAGTACTACAATGAGCAGTTCTTC
TRBV29-1,TRBJ1-2,TRBD1,many,CSAEFGQGGGYGYTF,TGCAGCGCTGAGTTTGGACAGGGAGGCGGCTATGGCTACACCTTC
TRBV30,TRBJ1-5,TRBD1,many,CAWSQTGEWHF,TGTGCCTGGAGCCAGACAGGGGAATGGCATTTT
TRBV5-1,TRBJ2-2,TRBD1,many,CASSGGQGPGELFF,TGCGCCAGCAGCGGGGGACAGGGGCCAGGGGAGCTGTTTTTT
TRBV9,TRBJ1-5,-,many,CASSVGEISNQPQHF,TGTGCCAGCAGCGTAGGTGAAATATCCAATCAGCCCCAGCATTTT
TRBV9,TRBJ2-1,TRBD2,many,CASSPQGGSLGEQFF,TGTGCCAGCAGCCCCCAGGGCGGGAGCTTGGGTGAGCAGTTCTTC
TRBV30,TRBJ2-1,TRBD2,many,CAWMPAGGSYNEQFF,TGTGCCTGGATGCCAGCGGGAGGCTCCTACAATGAGCAGTTCTTC
TRBV19,TRBJ1-5,-,many,CASSINRVPNQPQHF,TGTGCCAGTAGTATCAACAGGGTACCCAATCAGCCCCAGCATTTT
TRBV7-6,TRBJ1-3,-,many,CASSLSSPGSMSGNTIYF,TGTGCCAGCAGCCTATCGAGTCCGGGAAGTATGTCTGGAAACACCATATATTTT
TRBV6-8,TRBJ2-5,TRBD2,many,CASSHRLAGVGETQYF,TGTGCCAGCAGCCACAGACTAGCGGGAGTGGGAGAGACCCAGTACTTC
TRBV30,TRBJ2-4,-,many,CAWSVGTVGRDIQYF,TGTGCCTGGAGTGTGGGCACAGTGGGTCGGGACATTCAGTACTTC
TRBV18,TRBJ1-2,TRBD1,-,CASSETGNYGYTF,TGTGCCAGCTCCGAGACAGGGAACTATGGCTACACCTTC
TRBV7-9,TRBJ1-1,-,-,CASSGSSGTWAEAFF,TGTGCCAGCAGCGGATCTAGCGGGACCTGGGCTGAAGCTTTCTTT
TRBV19,TRBJ2-7,-,many,CASSIGSGQIYEQYF,TGTGCCAGTAGTATAGGCTCGGGGCAGATCTACGAGCAGTACTTC
TRBV2,TRBJ1-4,TRBD1,-,CASSKGQGTNEKLFF,TGTGCCAGCAGCAAAGGACAGGGAACTAATGAAAAACTGTTTTTT
TRBV7-2,TRBJ2-1,TRBD2,many,CASTQLAGASSYNEQFF,TGTGCCAGCACCCAACTAGCGGGGGCAAGCTCCTACAATGAGCAGTTCTTC
TRBV24-1,TRBJ2-7,TRBD1,-,CASSVGGQGLPYEQYF,TGTGCCAGCAGCGTGGGGGGACAGGGGCTTCCCTACGAGCAGTACTTC
TRBV29-1,TRBJ2-4,-,many,CSGLIGGAKNIQYF,TGCAGCGGACTTATAGGGGGAGCCAAAAACATTCAGTACTTC
TRBV29-1,TRBJ2-6,-,many,CSVWGRSDSGANVLTF,TGCAGCGTGTGGGGTCGGAGCGACTCTGGGGCCAACGTCCTGACTTTC
TRBV18,TRBJ2-5,TRBD2,many,CASSPTTSGRGETQYF,TGTGCCAGCTCACCAACGACTAGCGGGAGGGGCGAGACCCAGTACTTC
TRBV10-3,TRBJ1-1,-,many,CAISGIMNTEAFF,TGTGCCATCAGTGGTATAATGAACACTGAAGCTTTCTTT